Presented here are 29 T cell receptor beta chains from one specimen sequenced in a study of cytomegalovirus exposure and HLA in healthy donors. Both 60 Vbeta primers and 13 Jbeta primers went into the PCR. Using immunoSEQ multiplex PCR, the repertoire was profiled, and TCRdb retains in-frame clones only, with some absent. The data contain 180,000 or so clones, under 9.5% of them seen just once; the ten biggest clones take up roughly 1.4%. The specimen sequenced was PBMCs. The receptors come from a woman in her 30s in good health and CMV-seropositive.

The V and J genes are TRBV19 and TRBJ2-1, with 9 bases that match TRBD2. With 5 bases clipped from V and 7 bases from J, the junction kept 9 bases outside the gene matches. CDR3 size: 15 residues. Germline assignment: CDR1 LNHDA and CDR2 SQIVND (reference sequence). As DNA, the CDR3 is TGTGCCAGTAGTCTCGGACTAGCGAATTTGAATGAGCAGTTCTTC. Its translation: CASSLGLANLNEQFF. Supplemented by reference TRBV19 and TRBJ2-1, the full variable domain reads DGGITQSPKYLFRKEGQNVTLSCEQNLNHDAMYWYRQDPGQGLRLIYYSQIVNDFQKGDIAEGYSVSREKKESFPLTVTSAQKNPTAFYLCASSLGLANLNEQFFGPGTRLTVL.

A few counts support this clone. The V gene is TRBV18, the J gene TRBJ2-7; D possibly corresponds to TRBD2 (6 bases). The germline CDR1 and CDR2 sequences are KGHSH and LQKENI. CDR3 size: 14 residues. V was trimmed by 1 base and J by 3 bases, leaving 10 bases between them. CDR3 loop: CASSPLAVDYEQYF. The CDR3 DNA follows: TGTGCCAGCTCACCACTAGCGGTTGACTACGAGCAGTACTTC. Complete variable domain (other parts from reference TRBV18 and TRBJ2-7): NAGVMQNPRHLVRRRGQEARLRCSPMKGHSHVYWYRQLPEEGLKFMVYLQKENIIDESGMPKERFSAEFPKEGPSILRIQQVVRGDSAAYFCASSPLAVDYEQYFGPGTRLTVT.

This clone turned up a few times. The chain carries TRBV11-2 and TRBJ2-7; D unresolved. V lost 5 bases, J lost 4 bases, and 9 bases lay in between. The CDR3 length is 12 residues. Germline loops: CDR1 SGHAT, CDR2 FQNNGV. CDR3 amino acids: CASSGGSYEQYF. The CDR3 DNA reads as TGTGCCAGCAGCGGCGGTTCGTACGAGCAGTACTTC.

The chain is built from TRBV30 and TRBJ2-7; 9 bases are a match to TRBD1. Germline trimming cut 4 bases from V and 2 bases from J; bases unmatched to any gene: 12. Germline CDR1 GTSNPN, CDR2 SVGIG (reference sequence). The CDR3 is 16 residues long. The CDR3 coding sequence is TGTGCCTGGACCCCCCGGCCGGGACAGGGCCCCTACGAGCAGTACTTC. Protein sequence: CAWTPRPGQGPYEQYF.

The V gene is TRBV9, the J gene TRBJ2-1, with D possibly being TRBD2 (6 bases). V lost 2 bases to trimming and J lost 0 bases, with 12 bases between them. Germline assignment: CDR1 SGDLS and CDR2 YYNGEE. There are 16 residues in the CDR3. The CDR3 DNA reads TGTGCCAGCAGCGTCTTATTCGGGAGCTCCTACAATGAGCAGTTCTTC. This gives the protein CASSVLFGSSYNEQFF.

This clone was seen only a few times. The chain is built from TRBV27 and TRBJ1-5, with D maybe TRBD1 (6 bases). Germline CDR1 is MNHEY and CDR2 is SMNVEV (reference sequence). This CDR3 is built from 17 residues. Trimming stripped 2 bases from V and 9 bases from J, with 23 bases between. The CDR3 bases are TGTGCCAGCAGTTTAGAGCCAGCGGGGGGCGGGGCCCTGCCCCAGCATTTT. It translates to CASSLEPAGGGALPQHF.

This clone was detected a few times. The chain couples TRBV7-9 to TRBJ1-5, with D possibly matching TRBD1 (6 bases). The CDR3 runs 14 residues. Germline V gene lookup returns CDR1 SEHNR and CDR2 FQNEAQ (reference sequence). The ends were cut back, 6 bases at V and 3 bases at J, with 12 bases in the middle. In nucleotides, the CDR3 is TGTGCCAGCAGTGCAGGGGTGAACAATCAGCCCCAGCATTTT. This encodes CASSAGVNNQPQHF.

This clone was seen only a few times. V is TRBV9 and J is TRBJ1-5; D not certain. The CDR3 totals 15 residues. V lost 4 bases to trimming and J lost 5 bases, with 16 bases between them. Germline loops: CDR1 SGDLS, CDR2 YYNGEE. The CDR3: CASSPEGGWDQPQHF. The CDR3 coding sequence is TGTGCCAGCAGCCCGGAGGGCGGGTGGGATCAGCCCCAGCATTTT.

The rearrangement uses TRBV9 and TRBJ2-2, with 9 positions matching TRBD2. After removal of 1 base from V and 6 bases from J, the junction contained 7 bases not matched to a gene. CDR1 is SGDLS and CDR2 is YYNGEE in the germline V gene. CDR3 length: 16 residues. CDR3 loop: CASSVMSGGRAGELFF. CDR3 sequence (DNA): TGTGCCAGCAGCGTAATGTCTGGCGGGAGGGCCGGGGAGCTGTTTTTT.

This clone has a handful of counts. V usage is TRBV2 and J usage is TRBJ2-1; perhaps TRBD1 as D (6 bases). V was clipped by 11 bases and J by 9 bases, with 20 bases between them. CDR1 SNHLY and CDR2 FYNNEI come from the germline V gene. This CDR3 contains 13 residues. The CDR3 is CAEGENVYGEQFF. DNA of the CDR3: TGTGCCGAGGGGGAGAACGTTTATGGTGAGCAGTTCTTC.

This clone was seen a few times. The V call is TRBV7-9, the J call TRBJ1-2, with a possible D match to TRBD1 (5 bases). V shed 5 bases and J shed 4 bases, with 14 bases lying between them. CDR1 is SEHNR, CDR2 FQNEAQ, per germline (reference sequence). This CDR3 spans 14 amino acids. The CDR3 nucleotides are TGTGCCAGCAGCCAGGCACAGGATTCCTATGGCTACACCTTC. Translation gives CASSQAQDSYGYTF.

This clone was seen only a few times. The chain combines TRBV7-9 with TRBJ2-3; 7 nucleotides align to TRBD1. V shed 9 bases, J shed 1 base, and the junction held 7 bases outside the gene matches. CDR1 SEHNR and CDR2 FQNEAQ come from the germline V gene (reference sequence). This CDR3 region has 14 residues. CDR3: CASQTGVGTDTQYF. For the CDR3, the DNA is TGTGCCAGTCAAACAGGGGTTGGCACAGATACGCAGTATTTT.

V and J are TRBV19 and TRBJ2-1; 9 bases agree with TRBD1. Germline trimming cut 6 bases from V and 0 bases from J; bases unmatched to any gene: 3. In germline, CDR1 is LNHDA, CDR2 SQIVND (reference sequence). The CDR3 spans 15 residues. CDR3 in DNA: TGTGCCAGTAGACGGGACAGGGACTCCTACAATGAGCAGTTCTTC. Translation: CASRRDRDSYNEQFF.

In this sample, this clone turned up a few times. The chain is built from TRBV6-1 and TRBJ2-5, with TRBD1 identical over 9 bases. Judging by the DNA end, TRBJ2-7 fits better; the J call may be wrong. Germline lookup yields CDR1 MNHNS and CDR2 SASEGT. This CDR3 contains 14 residues. CDR3 residues: CASRGTGSTYEQYF. In DNA, the CDR3 is TGTGCCAGCAGGGGGACAGGGTCAACCTACGAGCAGTACTTC.

This clone was recorded a few times. The J gene is TRBJ2-7, the V gene TRBV15, with a possible D match to TRBD1 (5 bases). The CDR3 is 13 residues long. The V end was cut by 0 bases, the J end by 6 bases, with 9 bases between. The germline gives CDR1 LNHNV, CDR2 YYDKDF (reference sequence). CDR3 in amino acids: CATSREQVTEQYF. Written as DNA, the CDR3 is TGTGCCACCAGCAGAGAACAGGTAACCGAGCAGTACTTC.

This chain uses TRBV5-1 with TRBJ2-7, with 7 bases aligning to TRBD2. The germline gives CDR1 SGHRS, CDR2 YFSETQ. The junction had 7 bases not matched to a gene; V was cut back by 7 bases and J by 0 bases. This CDR3 has 14 amino acids. The CDR3 DNA is TGCGCCAGCGCTCCTAGCGGATACTCCTACGAGCAGTACTTC. Amino acid sequence: CASAPSGYSYEQYF.

The V call is TRBV6-5, the J call TRBJ1-2, with 8 nucleotides matching TRBD1. After removal of 7 bases from V and 4 bases from J, the junction contained 5 bases not matched to a gene. Per the germline V gene, CDR1 is MNHEY and CDR2 is SVGAGI. The CDR3 extends over 13 amino acids. DNA for the CDR3: TGTGCCAGCACCAAGGACAGGGTCTATGGCTACACCTTC. Amino acids: CASTKDRVYGYTF.

This clone showed up just a few times. The rearrangement uses TRBV7-6 and TRBJ2-3, with 9 positions matching TRBD2. This CDR3 has 17 amino acids. Per germline, CDR1 SGHVS and CDR2 FNYEAQ. J was trimmed by 0 bases and V by 2 bases; bases with no gene match: 6. CDR3 region: CASSLTGTSWSTDTQYF. CDR3 coding DNA: TGTGCCAGCAGCTTAACCGGGACTAGCTGGAGCACAGATACGCAGTATTTT.

The rearrangement uses TRBV7-9 and TRBJ1-4; unclear D gene. CDR3 length equals 12 residues. With 11 bases removed from V and 4 bases from J, the gap between germline ends came to 11 bases. Per the germline V gene, CDR1 is SEHNR and CDR2 is FQNEAQ (reference sequence). CDR3 in amino acids: CAARGLNEKLFF. The CDR3 DNA reads TGTGCCGCCCGAGGGCTTAATGAAAAACTGTTTTTT.

The chain couples TRBV19 to TRBJ2-1; weak D call: TRBD1 (6 bases). V was trimmed by 5 bases and J by 5 bases, leaving 16 bases between them. The CDR3 is made up of 15 amino acids. Germline V gene data show CDR1 as LNHDA and CDR2 as SQIVND (reference sequence). In nucleotides, the CDR3 is TGTGCCAGTAGTGCCAGAGCCAGGGGAAACAATGAGCAGTTCTTC. Translation: CASSARARGNNEQFF.

The table lists this clone with a few counts. The rearrangement joins TRBV2 to TRBJ2-6, with TRBD1 matching 8 bases. The CDR3 runs to 16 residues. V was clipped by 4 bases and J by 2 bases; unmatched bases: 4. Looked up from germline, CDR1 is SNHLY and CDR2 is FYNNEI. CDR3 protein: CASSGQGAAGANVLTF. CDR3 nucleotide sequence: TGTGCCAGCAGTGGCCAGGGGGCGGCTGGGGCCAACGTCCTGACTTTC.

This clone was detected once. The gene calls are TRBV13 and TRBJ2-5; D is possibly TRBD2 (7 bases). The V end was cut by 7 bases, the J end by 5 bases, with 14 bases between. This CDR3 is built from 13 residues. CDR1 and CDR2 (germline): PRHDT, FYEKMQ (reference sequence). The CDR3 reads CASTKGGAETQYF. CDR3 coding DNA: TGTGCCAGCACCAAAGGGGGGGCCGAGACCCAGTACTTC.

This clone was detected only a few times. The chain recombines TRBV5-4 with TRBJ2-1, with 9 bases identical to TRBD2. Germline V gene lookup returns CDR1 SGHNT and CDR2 YYREEE (reference sequence). The V segment lost 0 bases and the J segment 9 bases; nucleotides outside the gene matches: 10. This CDR3 comprises 16 residues. This CDR3 is CASSLGGRAGGREQFF. The CDR3 DNA reads as TGTGCCAGCAGCTTGGGGGGACGGGCGGGAGGGCGTGAGCAGTTCTTC.

This chain links TRBV29-1 with TRBJ1-2, with TRBD1 matching over 8 bases. CDR1 and CDR2 (germline): SQVTM, ANQGSEA. The trim removed 7 bases at V and 6 bases at J, leaving 10 bases unmatched. There are 13 residues in the CDR3. CDR3 in DNA: TGCAGCGCACTCCAACGGACAGGGCATGGCTACACCTTC. Translated: CSALQRTGHGYTF. Full variable domain (outside the CDR3, taken from reference TRBV29-1 and TRBJ1-2): SAVISQKPSRDICQRGTSLTIQCQVDSQVTMMFWYRQQPGQSLTLIATANQGSEATYESGFVIDKFPISRPNLTFSTLTVSNMSPEDSSIYLCSALQRTGHGYTFGSGTRLTVV.

The chain links TRBV7-9 to TRBJ2-5; no definite D call. The CDR3 has 13 amino acids. From germline, CDR1 is SEHNR and CDR2 FQNEAQ (reference sequence). Between the trimmed V and J ends, which lost 1 base and 5 bases, there was a span of 8 bases. CDR3 sequence (DNA): TGTGCCAGCAGCTTAGGCCGGCGGGAGACCCAGTACTTC. Its translation is CASSLGRRETQYF.

Only a few counts were recorded for this clone. This rearrangement joins TRBV6-1 to TRBJ1-5; 7 bases agree with TRBD1. V shed 6 bases and J 4 bases; nucleotides not matched to a gene: 6. The CDR3 is 14 residues long. The germline gives CDR1 MNHNS, CDR2 SASEGT. Written as DNA, the CDR3 is TGTGCCAGCAGCCCGGGACAGCTTAATCAGCCCCAGCATTTT. Its protein is CASSPGQLNQPQHF.

The gene calls are TRBV30 and TRBJ2-7, with 7 nucleotides matching TRBD2. Germline loops: CDR1 GTSNPN, CDR2 SVGIG (reference sequence). This CDR3 is built from 13 residues. After removal of 0 bases from V and 4 bases from J, the junction contained 3 bases not matched to a gene. The DNA for the CDR3 is TGTGCCTGGAGTGTATCTAGCGGATACGAGCAGTACTTC. The encoded protein is CAWSVSSGYEQYF.

This clone was seen a handful of times. CDR3 nucleotides: TGTGCCTGGAGTGGGTGGGGACAGGGGATAGCCTACGAGCAGTACTTC. Amino acids: CAWSGWGQGIAYEQYF. The chain links TRBV30 to TRBJ2-7, with TRBD1 identical over 10 bases. This CDR3 has 16 amino acids. V lost 1 base and J lost 2; bases outside the gene matches: 8. In germline, CDR1 is GTSNPN, CDR2 SVGIG (reference sequence).

The gene calls are TRBV28 and TRBJ2-5; D unclear. Trimming shortened V by 4 bases and J by 5 bases, and 8 bases separated the two germline ends. The CDR3 runs to 12 residues. Germline CDR1 and CDR2: MDHEN and SYDVKM. DNA for the CDR3: TGTGCCAGCAGTTCCCTCGGGGAGACCCAGTACTTC. Translation: CASSSLGETQYF.